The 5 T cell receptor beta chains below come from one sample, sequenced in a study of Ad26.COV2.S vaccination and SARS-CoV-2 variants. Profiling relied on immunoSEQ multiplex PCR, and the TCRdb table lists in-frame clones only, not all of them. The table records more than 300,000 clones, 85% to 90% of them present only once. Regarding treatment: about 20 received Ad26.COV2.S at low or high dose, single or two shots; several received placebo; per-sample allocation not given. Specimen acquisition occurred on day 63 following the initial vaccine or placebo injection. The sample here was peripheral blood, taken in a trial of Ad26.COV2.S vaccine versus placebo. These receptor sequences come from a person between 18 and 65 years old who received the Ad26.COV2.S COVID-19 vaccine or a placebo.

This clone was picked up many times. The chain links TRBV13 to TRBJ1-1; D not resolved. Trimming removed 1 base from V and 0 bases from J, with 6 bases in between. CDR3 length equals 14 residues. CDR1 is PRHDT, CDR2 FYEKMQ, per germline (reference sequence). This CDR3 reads CASSLDRVNTEAFF. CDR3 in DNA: TGTGCCAGCAGCTTAGACAGAGTGAACACTGAAGCTTTCTTT.

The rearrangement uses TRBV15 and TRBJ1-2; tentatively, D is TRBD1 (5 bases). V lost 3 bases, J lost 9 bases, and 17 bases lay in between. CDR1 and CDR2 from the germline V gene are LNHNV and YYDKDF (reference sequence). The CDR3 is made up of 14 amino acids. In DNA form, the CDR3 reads TGTGCCACCAGCAGTGACTCGCCGGGACCTAGCTACACCTTC. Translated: CATSSDSPGPSYTF.

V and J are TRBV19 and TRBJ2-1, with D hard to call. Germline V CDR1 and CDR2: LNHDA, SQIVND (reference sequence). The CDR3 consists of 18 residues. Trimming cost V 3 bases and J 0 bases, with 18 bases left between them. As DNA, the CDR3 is TGTGCCAGTAGTATTTGGGTTATCGGATGGAGCTCCTACAATGAGCAGTTCTTC. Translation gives CASSIWVIGWSSYNEQFF.

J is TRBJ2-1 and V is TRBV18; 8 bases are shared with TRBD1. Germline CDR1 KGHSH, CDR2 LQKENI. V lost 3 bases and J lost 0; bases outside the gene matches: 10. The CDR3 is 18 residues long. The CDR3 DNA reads TGTGCCAGCTCACCGCGGACAGGGCCCCTCAGCTCCTACAATGAGCAGTTCTTC. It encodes CASSPRTGPLSSYNEQFF.

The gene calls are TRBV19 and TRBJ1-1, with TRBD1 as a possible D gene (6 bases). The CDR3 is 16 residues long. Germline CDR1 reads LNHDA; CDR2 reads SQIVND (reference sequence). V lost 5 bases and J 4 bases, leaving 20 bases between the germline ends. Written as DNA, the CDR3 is TGTGCCAGTAGTCCCCTACGAGGGGGGGCGCGCACTGAAGCTTTCTTT. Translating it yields CASSPLRGGARTEAFF.